This T cell receptor beta chain was observed in a study of blood T cell repertoires in COVID-19. The ends lost 5 bases at V and 4 bases at J; junction bases unmatched: 5. This CDR3 has 14 residues. Germline values: CDR1 MNHEY, CDR2 SMNVEV (reference sequence). Clones were sequenced by immunoSEQ multiplex PCR, and TCRdb holds only the in-frame ones, with some missing. The sample contains about 400,000 clones, roughly 89% of which appear only once. The source of this sequence is a woman in her 50s who had recovered from COVID-19. The chain uses TRBV27 and TRBJ1-1; 9 bases agree with TRBD1. The sequencing input was PBMCs or T cells enriched from blood (not recorded which). In DNA, the CDR3 is TGTGCCAGCAGTCCCGGACAGGGGAGCACTGAAGCTTTCTTT. Translation: CASSPGQGSTEAFF.